The following is a T cell receptor beta chain sequence with its context. No antigen is known for it. The sample holds no much larger clone one base away, and base qualities are not on file. The sample comes from a study of cytomegalovirus exposure and HLA in healthy donors (dated by TCRdb to about 2017). Study-wide context: An earlier analysis of several hundred of the donors reported about 280 Gb of sequence data and around 100 million unique TCR beta sequences obtained from approximately 180 million T cells. An early release that covered roughly 600 HLA-typed donors contained approximately 300 gigabases of sequencing data and 85 million to 100 million unique TCR sequences. Among the approximately 430 genotyped donors, around 81% belonged to the genetic ancestry cluster associated with self-reported Caucasian donors. The study aimed to test whether cataloging public T cell receptors could reveal signatures of past pathogen exposure. Using immunosequencing, the study profiled T cell repertoires from roughly 650 subjects and related those repertoires to cytomegalovirus serostatus. In addition to the first cohort of 650 to 800 subjects, a separate validation cohort of 100 to 150 different subjects was used. The study combined high-throughput TCR immunosequencing, statistical association of individual TCRs with disease status, and machine learning to predict cytomegalovirus infection status. A later analysis re-examined previously published TCR beta repertoires from 600 to 700 donors and added high-resolution HLA genotyping to investigate patterns of TCR occurrence. Rather than drawing on any new phenotypic data, the later analysis identified candidate immune exposures from TCR beta sequences and the way those sequences occurred across donors. To decide whether each TCR beta V gene segment behaved as functional or pseudogenic, an earlier analysis of some 600 of the donors relied on high-throughput TCR beta sequencing. Donor age, sex, ethnicity and CMV serostatus were compiled alongside the repertoire data. A later genetic analysis took genome-wide SNP genotypes for about 65% of the 666 donors and used that subset as a discovery cohort. All discovery cohort repertoires had been generated on a single sequencing platform. Class I and class II HLA loci were covered by the typing at four-digit resolution. Typing coverage differed by locus: A, B, C, DRB1 and DQB1 were typed in roughly 620-630 donors, DQA1 in roughly 500, DPA1 in 600 to 610, and DPB1 in just under 480. Because of strong linkage in the cohort, 5 or 6 DR-DQ haplotypes were treated as single units for association and clustering. Across about 370 genotyped donors of the cohort, an average of approximately 200,000 unique TCR beta nucleotide sequences per donor were sequenced, and roughly 17% of those sequences were non-productive. Findings and caveats that apply to the study as a whole: A further reported finding was that TCR beta sequences accurately predicted the HLA-A and HLA-B alleles for most subjects in the first cohort. Compared with the roughly 670-donor mean, donors in an Asian-associated ancestry cluster had fewer N-insertions in productive TCRs, according to a later genetic analysis. A cluster of highly shared sequence variants was judged likely to represent a technical artifact of the sequencing pipeline. The earlier analysis of approximately 560 of the donors excluded approximately 15 rarely observed V segments, including chromosome 9 orphons, because counts were too low. In a later analysis, several top co-occurrence clusters were reported to appear linked to parvovirus B19, influenza, CMV and Epstein-Barr virus. Cytomegalovirus status was reported to be diagnosed by the classifier with high specificity and sensitivity in both the original and validation cohorts. Correlated functional status among segregating V segments might reflect linkage disequilibrium, but an unknown experimental factor could not be ruled out. When HLA alleles, especially DR and DQ, strongly co-occurred, TCR associations were difficult to assign to individual alleles. Because HLA typing was missing for some donors at each locus, association tests included only the typed subset. In an earlier analysis of more than 450 of the donors, most TCR beta V segments were observed in productive rearrangements about 87% or about 30% of the time, broadly matching IMGT annotations. The study gave a list of roughly 150 TCR beta chains associated with cytomegalovirus. A later analysis found that HLA-associated TCR beta chains were more clonally expanded and had lower generation probabilities than equally common non-associated chains. In a later analysis, most CMV-associated TCR beta chains were found to appear HLA-restricted, with HLA associations seemingly driven largely by CMV exposure. According to a later analysis, TCR association rates differed among HLA loci, with DRB1 alleles showing the most associated TCRs and HLA-C alleles showing the fewest. A few of the identified cytomegalovirus-associated TCR beta chains were confirmed in vitro to be specific for cytomegalovirus antigens. A later analysis associated 15,000 or so TCR beta sequences with specific HLA alleles at a false discovery rate of 0.05. Sequencing depth was assumed to be roughly uniform across donors in the presence/absence analyses, though that assumption may not hold. The only immune exposure information available for the cohort was CMV serostatus. It was suggested by the authors that the approach could potentially be generalized to other disease states and immunological phenotypes. While some public TCRs were present in many individuals, most TCR sequences turned up only very rarely across donors. An association between a missense DCLRE1C variant and V-gene and J-gene trimming of TCR beta chains was found in a later genetic analysis and replicated in an independent cohort. The cohort was sequenced for TCR beta chains only, and without alpha or paired-chain data the features that could be detected were limited.

Library method: the immunoSEQ multiplex PCR assay. A mixture of 60 forward primers for TCR Vbeta segments and 13 reverse primers for TCR Jbeta segments was used in the multiplex PCR. A multiplex PCR assay on genomic DNA amplified the CDR3 region of rearranged TCR beta genes. The amplified TCR beta libraries were sequenced on the Illumina HiSeq System as 87-base-pair reads. As for how the authors treated the data: In a later analysis, some 80 million unique TCR beta chains were counted across the 500 to 850 repertoires, and roughly 11 million of these chains were shared by at least two donors. Raw reads were error-corrected and collapsed into unique sequences by a nearest-neighbor algorithm in which closely related sequences were merged to remove PCR and sequencing errors. CDR3 sequences were aligned to IMGT reference sequences to assign V, D and J gene segments. For a sequence to be retained, at least a six-nucleotide match to both a V gene segment and a J gene segment was required. A rearrangement counted as productive if the CDR3 had no stop codons and remained in frame with V and J, and every other rearrangement counted as non-productive. CDR3 was defined by IMGT convention, running from the second conserved V-encoded cysteine to the conserved J-encoded phenylalanine. The earlier analysis of roughly 590 of the donors excluded sequences that lacked an unambiguous match to a single V gene segment. In an earlier analysis of about 590 of the donors, a V segment was called functional when productive rearrangements were above 56.7%, and segregating when the standard deviation between donors exceeded 5%. A statistical classification framework was built for diagnosing cytomegalovirus status from the catalog of TCR beta chain sequences. In a later analysis, V and J genes were assigned by comparing TCR nucleotide sequences against IMGT/GENE-DB human TR gene sequences. In a later analysis, CDR3 sequences and most-parsimonious VDJ recombination scenarios were assigned using the TCRdist pipeline. In a later analysis, each TCR beta chain was defined by its CDR3 amino acid sequence together with its V-gene family, and reads without a unique V-gene family were excluded. As a way to deal with suspected cross-contamination and a sequencing artifact, a later analysis dropped nearly 600 nucleotide sequences that were highly shared and had low generation probability. A later analysis calculated a clonal expansion index for each public chain from normalized within-repertoire ranks of inferred template counts. In a later analysis, generation probabilities were computed with a VDJ recombination model fitted to out-of-frame rearrangements, and the resulting probabilities were checked against IGoR. In a later analysis, hypergeometric tests were used to score TCR-TCR, TCR-HLA and TCR-CMV co-occurrence, with a repertoire-size bias correction applied to TCR pairs. A later analysis estimated false discovery rates by permuting HLA or CMV assignments 20 times. In a later analysis, co-occurring TCRs were grouped using DBSCAN, and TCRdist sequence similarity was added for clustering within HLA-allele-positive subsets. Repertoires with fewer than 30,000 or more than 120,000 public chains were left out of co-occurrence clustering, as were a few repertoires with anomalous nucleotide sharing. Held by TCRdb, this immuneACCESS table contains in-frame sequences only and omits some clones. Under half of the omission traces to an unresolved V gene where checked; the cause of the rest is unknown. V and J calls and clone size are those listed in that table; D and trimming were worked out from the DNA. The sample contains about 130,000 clones, approximately 61% of them found a single time. The ten top clones hold over 1.5% of the sample.

The cohort comprised 666 healthy bone marrow donors. At the time of sampling, every cohort member was nominally healthy, though immune exposures that went unrecorded were likely present. Of the 650 to 700 cohort members, roughly 300 had positive CMV serostatus and about 330 had negative CMV serostatus, and CMV serostatus was not recorded for the donor. Every donor gave a peripheral blood sample, and the peripheral blood mononuclear cells from that sample were used for TCR beta sequencing. Genomic DNA was extracted from the blood cell samples with the Qiagen DNeasy Blood Extraction Kit. Sequenced material: PBMCs. The TCR sequence derives from a human donor in good health.

The CDR3 reads as follows: CASSDPPTGSTDTQYF. The sequence in DNA is TGTGCCAGCAGTGACCCCCCGACAGGAAGCACAGATACGCAGTATTTT. The chain is made from TRBV25-1 and TRBJ2-3; TRBD1 might be the D gene, on 6 matching bases. The V and J ends are trimmed by 3 bases and 0 bases, leaving 13 bases between them. CDR1 and CDR2 are drawn from the germline V gene: MGHDK, SYGVNS. The CDR3 covers 16 residues, taking in both the cysteine and the phenylalanine. The sequence is cut down to CDR3 DNA, 48 bases in frame from base 1.